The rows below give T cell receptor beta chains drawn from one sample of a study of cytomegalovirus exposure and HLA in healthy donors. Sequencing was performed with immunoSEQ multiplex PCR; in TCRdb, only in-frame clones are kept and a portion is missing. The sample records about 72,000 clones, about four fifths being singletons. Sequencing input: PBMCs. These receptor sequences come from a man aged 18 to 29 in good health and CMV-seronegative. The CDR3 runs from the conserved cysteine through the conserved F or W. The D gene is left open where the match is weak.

TGTGCCAGCAGCTTGGCCGGAGACAGTAAGCAGTACTTC CASSLAGDSKQYF TRBV5-6 . TRBJ2-7
TGTGCCAGCAGTAAATCGGGACAGGGGTTCTACAATGAGCAGTTCTTC CASSKSGQGFYNEQFF TRBV2 TRBD1 TRBJ2-1
TGCAGCGTTGGGAGCCGGACAGTCTACGAGCAGTACTTC CSVGSRTVYEQYF TRBV29-1 . TRBJ2-7
TGTGCCAGTAGTATATTGGGCAGCTATGGCTACACCTTC CASSILGSYGYTF TRBV19 . TRBJ1-2
TGTGCCAGCAGCGCAGGACAGGGACTCTATGGCTACACCTTC CASSAGQGLYGYTF TRBV9 TRBD1 TRBJ1-2
TGTGCCAGCAGTGGATTAACAGGGGGCGCGAGTCTGGGCGGTACGCAGTATTTT CASSGLTGGASLGGTQYF TRBV6-1 TRBD1 TRBJ2-3
TGTGCCAGCAGTTTATGGGCCCAGCGGGCGAACACTGAAGCTTTCTTT CASSLWAQRANTEAFF TRBV27 . TRBJ1-1
TGCGCCAGCAGCCAAGAAGGGACAGGCTATGAAAAACTGTTTTTT CASSQEGTGYEKLFF TRBV4-1 TRBD1 TRBJ1-4
TGCGACAGCAGACAAAACAGGGCCACTGAAGCTTTCTTT CDSRQNRATEAFF TRBV4-3 . TRBJ1-1
TGCGCCAGCAGCTTGGGGTCACAGGCGACTGGAAACACCATATATTTT CASSLGSQATGNTIYF TRBV5-1 . TRBJ1-3
TGTGCCAGCAGACTACAGGGGGCAGGCACTGAAGCTTTCTTT CASRLQGAGTEAFF TRBV7-6 TRBD1 TRBJ1-1